The present T cell receptor beta chain was sequenced within a study of blood T cell repertoires in COVID-19 (dated by TCRdb to the early 2020s). General notes on the study: Samples covering the acute and convalescent phases of COVID-19 were provided by collaborators in the United States, Italy and Spain. The repertoires were released in a freely available public database meant as a resource for research on the immune response to SARS-CoV-2. Sample metadata almost always included a de-identified subject ID, COVID-19 status, age in years and sex. The material from the prospective study consisted of cDNA or gDNA derived from T cells, B-cell-depleted T cells, or PBMCs. Samples came from the ongoing ImmuneRACE study (first 160 participants) plus 1,254 subjects from 6 global collaborators. Where HLA class I and class II types were available, the types were taken from metadata supplied by the sample provider, not from assay-based typing. The dataset comprised deeply sampled blood TCRbeta repertoires from subjects exposed to, actively infected with, or recovered from COVID-19.

General conclusions and limits of the study: The amount of clinical and demographic metadata varied by source and participant and was provided uncurated.

TCRbeta CDR3 regions were amplified from genomic DNA using the immunoSEQ Assay, a bias-controlled multiplex PCR. In the paper's pipeline: Nucleated cell counts per sample were estimated from amplification of reference gene primers within the assay. Sequence reads were collapsed and filtered to measure the absolute abundance of every unique TCRbeta CDR3 rearrangement. For each sample, productive Simpson clonality was calculated as the square root of Simpson's diversity index across productive rearrangements. Entries here come from immuneACCESS through TCRdb and include only in-frame sequences with V and J called. Some clones fail to appear in such tables; in the studies checked, an unresolved V gene covers under half of the shortfall, and the cause of the remainder is unknown. V and J calls and clone size are as listed in that table; D and trimming were resolved from the DNA. Counted in this sample were 65,000 or so clones; over 80% of them appeared once. The ten largest clones represent around 9.6% of the sample.

At one collaborating source in Seattle, patients were enrolled during active infection and were followed longitudinally through the course of disease. The collaborating institutions used their own protocols to collect whole blood in K2EDTA tubes. For TCRbeta analysis, collaborator samples were shipped as frozen whole blood, as isolated PBMCs, or as DNA extracted from either sample type. The germline V gene gives CDR1 as SNHLY and CDR2 as FYNNEI. The CDR3 goes from the cysteine to the phenylalanine over 15 residues. The only DNA kept is the CDR3, 45 bases in frame from the first base. V is pared back by 4 bases and J by 3 bases, with 10 bases lying between the germline termini. A note on this clone: Its target antigen remains unknown. No qualities accompany the bases; no much larger clone lies one base away.

The sample comprised peripheral blood. Recombination connected TRBV2 to TRBJ1-6; possibly the D gene is TRBD1, per 5 matching bases. The clonotype was recovered from a man under 40 with COVID-19, enrolled during active disease. The sequenced DNA: TGTGCCAGCAGTGTTCAGGGTAGCTATAATTCACCCCTCCACTTT. Protein translation: CASSVQGSYNSPLHF. Outside the CDR3, residues come from the reference TRBV2 and TRBJ1-6 proteins, so the full variable domain is: EPEVTQTPSHQVTQMGQEVILRCVPISNHLYFYWYRQILGQKVEFLVSFYNNEISEKSEIFDDQFSVERPDGSNFTLKIRSTKLEDSAMYFCASSVQGSYNSPLHFGNGTRLTVT.